The 23 T cell receptor beta chains reported below all come from one sample, sequenced in a study of blood T cell repertoires in COVID-19. Generated by immunoSEQ multiplex PCR, the TCRdb table keeps only in-frame clones and is missing some. Of around 230,000 clones in the sample, around 86% were seen once. Sequences were obtained from PBMCs or T cells enriched from blood (not recorded which). These receptors were collected from a woman aged 40-49 years with acute COVID-19.

The V and J genes are TRBV6-5 and TRBJ2-3; 7 bases line up with TRBD2. Germline V lookup: CDR1 MNHEY, CDR2 SVGAGI. The V and J ends lost 6 bases and 6 bases, in that order; junction bases with no gene match: 12. There are 15 residues in the CDR3. CDR3 coding DNA: TGTGCCAGCAGGAAGCGGGACGGGGATTGGGATACGCAGTATTTT. It yields the protein CASRKRDGDWDTQYF.

The V and J genes are TRBV19 and TRBJ2-7; no clear D. The CDR3 is 12 amino acids. Germline V gene lookup returns CDR1 LNHDA and CDR2 SQIVND (reference sequence). V lost 5 bases and J 6 bases, leaving 11 bases between the germline ends. The CDR3 DNA reads as TGTGCCAGTAGTGCCGGTCGGTCCGAGCAGTACTTC. This codes for CASSAGRSEQYF.

This chain joins TRBV5-4 and TRBJ2-5; 9 nucleotides line up with TRBD1. Germline values: CDR1 SGHNT, CDR2 YYREEE (reference sequence). The CDR3 is 15 residues long. V trimming: 3 bases; J trimming: 5 bases; junction bases outside the gene matches: 8. The CDR3 is CASSSPQGALETQYF. CDR3 DNA sequence: TGTGCCAGCAGCTCCCCACAGGGGGCGCTTGAGACCCAGTACTTC. The full variable domain, its missing parts supplied by reference TRBV5-4 and TRBJ2-5, is ETGVTQSPTHLIKTRGQQVTLRCSSQSGHNTVSWYQQALGQGPQFIFQYYREEENGRGNFPPRFSGLQFPNYSSELNVNALELDDSALYLCASSSPQGALETQYFGPGTRLLVL.

This chain uses TRBV19 with TRBJ1-6; 7 nucleotides match TRBD1. After removal of 2 bases from V and 4 bases from J, the junction contained 2 bases not matched to a gene. The germline gives CDR1 LNHDA, CDR2 SQIVND (reference sequence). CDR3 length: 15 amino acids. CDR3 amino acids: CASSITGAYNSPLHF. The CDR3 DNA sequence: TGTGCCAGTAGTATAACAGGGGCGTATAATTCACCCCTCCACTTT.

The V and J genes are TRBV7-9 and TRBJ1-2, with 7 bases aligning to TRBD1. Germline V lookup: CDR1 SEHNR, CDR2 FQNEAQ (reference sequence). This CDR3 comprises 15 residues. Trimming cost V 2 bases and J 3 bases; bases outside gene matches: 6. The CDR3 loop reads CASSLISGTDYGYTF. The CDR3 coding sequence is TGTGCCAGCAGCTTAATCTCCGGGACAGACTATGGCTACACCTTC. Full variable domain (rest looked up from reference TRBV7-9 and TRBJ1-2): DTGVSQNPRHKITKRGQNVTFRCDPISEHNRLYWYRQTLGQGPEFLTYFQNEAQLEKSRLLSDRFSAERPKGSFSTLEIQRTEQGDSAMYLCASSLISGTDYGYTFGSGTRLTVV.

The chain uses TRBV5-1 and TRBJ2-3, with 10 bases fitting TRBD2. V lost 4 bases and J lost 8; bases outside the gene matches: 7. This CDR3 contains 14 residues. Looked up from germline, CDR1 is SGHRS and CDR2 is YFSETQ. In DNA form, the CDR3 reads TGCGCCAGCAGCCCGGGACTAGCGTCATCTACGCAGTATTTT. This sequence encodes CASSPGLASSTQYF.

J is TRBJ2-7 and V is TRBV2; no definite D call. Germline lookup yields CDR1 SNHLY and CDR2 FYNNEI. The CDR3 spans 13 residues. V shed 10 bases and J shed 1 base, with 14 bases lying between them. The CDR3, as DNA: TGTGCCACCGAACTCGTTAATTCCTACGAGCAGTACTTC. It specifies CATELVNSYEQYF.

V is TRBV19 and J is TRBJ1-2; 7 bases agree with TRBD1. The V and J ends lost 3 bases and 4 bases, in that order; junction bases with no gene match: 11. There are 16 residues in the CDR3. The germline gives CDR1 LNHDA, CDR2 SQIVND (reference sequence). The CDR3 reads CASSMKGAGYTYGYTF. In nucleotides, the CDR3 is TGTGCCAGTAGTATGAAGGGGGCAGGATACACCTATGGCTACACCTTC.

V usage is TRBV9 and J usage is TRBJ1-5; D may be TRBD1 (5 bases). With 0 bases removed from V and 7 bases from J, the gap between germline ends came to 14 bases. The CDR3 is 15 amino acids. Germline-derived CDR1 and CDR2 are SGDLS and YYNGEE. Written as DNA, the CDR3 is TGTGCCAGCAGCGTAGAATGGGGCCCTGGACAGCCCCAGCATTTT. Its translation is CASSVEWGPGQPQHF.

The chain has TRBV7-6 and TRBJ2-7, with 11 bases identical to TRBD2. The germline gives CDR1 SGHVS, CDR2 FNYEAQ. Germline trimming cut 5 bases from V and 0 bases from J; bases unmatched to any gene: 6. There are 16 residues in the CDR3. CDR3 protein: CASSPGTSGSSYEQYF. DNA for the CDR3: TGTGCCAGCAGCCCCGGGACTAGCGGCAGCTCCTACGAGCAGTACTTC.

The chain carries TRBV2 and TRBJ2-2; 12 bases are shared with TRBD1. With V trimmed by 6 bases and J by 6 bases, 11 bases remained unmatched. The CDR3 is 17 residues long. The germline CDR1 and CDR2 sequences are SNHLY and FYNNEI. The CDR3 sequence is CASSRGQGALWSGELFF. The CDR3 region has the DNA TGTGCCAGCAGCAGGGGACAGGGGGCGCTTTGGTCCGGGGAGCTGTTTTTT.

V is TRBV9 and J is TRBJ2-3; 11 nucleotides match TRBD2. V lost 2 bases to trimming and J lost 2 bases; unmatched junction nucleotides: 4. The germline CDR1 and CDR2 sequences are SGDLS and YYNGEE. The CDR3 has 16 amino acids. The CDR3 loop reads CASSVGLAEITDTQYF. The CDR3 region has the DNA TGTGCCAGCAGCGTGGGACTAGCGGAGATCACAGATACGCAGTATTTT. Looking up the rest from reference TRBV9 and TRBJ2-3 gives the full variable domain: DSGVTQTPKHLITATGQRVTLRCSPRSGDLSVYWYQQSLDQGLQFLIQYYNGEERAKGNILERFSAQQFPDLHSELNLSSLELGDSALYFCASSVGLAEITDTQYFGPGTRLTVL.

This chain connects TRBV6-5 to TRBJ1-2; D may be TRBD1 (5 bases). V was clipped by 8 bases and J by 8 bases, with 21 bases between them. This CDR3 is built from 14 residues. Per the germline V gene, CDR1 is MNHEY and CDR2 is SVGAGI. The CDR3 loop is CASYTIGATLGYTF. CDR3 nucleotide sequence: TGTGCCAGCTATACCATTGGGGCCACCCTAGGCTACACCTTC.

V is TRBV25-1 and J is TRBJ1-2; D is possibly TRBD1 (5 bases). This CDR3 has 14 residues. Trimming removed 0 bases at V and 8 bases at J, with 13 bases between. Germline V CDR1 and CDR2: MGHDK, SYGVNS. CDR3: CASSEYGQGRGYTF. In DNA, the CDR3 is TGTGCCAGCAGTGAATATGGCCAGGGCAGGGGCTACACCTTC.

The chain couples TRBV11-3 to TRBJ2-3; D possibly corresponds to TRBD2 (6 bases). Germline lookup yields CDR1 SGHNT and CDR2 YENEEA. Trimming removed 5 bases at V and 5 bases at J, with 17 bases between. The CDR3 contains 15 residues. The CDR3 here is CASSPIGGAGDTQYF. Here the CDR3 DNA reads TGTGCCAGCAGCCCCATTGGAGGGGCGGGAGATACGCAGTATTTT.

The genes are TRBV27 and TRBJ1-5; tentative D call: TRBD1 (5 bases). Germline V gene sequence: CDR1 MNHEY, CDR2 SMNVEV (reference sequence). This CDR3 contains 14 residues. Trimming pared 6 bases from V and 5 bases from J, leaving 14 bases between. The CDR3 DNA sequence: TGTGCCAGCAGCAGGACACACCCTTATCAGCCCCAGCATTTT. It is translated as CASSRTHPYQPQHF.

The genes are TRBV7-3 and TRBJ2-3; 9 bases match TRBD2. After removal of 1 base from V and 2 bases from J, the junction contained 1 base not matched to a gene. Germline CDR1 reads SGHTA; CDR2 reads FQGTGA. The length of the CDR3 is 15 residues. CDR3 DNA sequence: TGTGCCAGCAGCTTAATGGGACTAGCCACAGATACGCAGTATTTT. As protein: CASSLMGLATDTQYF.

This chain uses TRBV18 with TRBJ1-1, with D perhaps TRBD1 (6 bases). Germline values: CDR1 KGHSH, CDR2 LQKENI. Trimming stripped 2 bases from V and 3 bases from J, with 7 bases between. This CDR3 has 13 amino acids. The chain's CDR3 is CASSPEGDTEAFF. In DNA form, the CDR3 reads TGTGCCAGCTCACCAGAGGGGGACACTGAAGCTTTCTTT.

About this clone itself: The sample holds other DNA sequences that translate to the same CDR3. The chain is built from TRBV5-1 and TRBJ1-1; TRBD1 matches 8 bases. The CDR3 spans 13 residues. The trim removed 1 base at V and 4 bases at J, leaving 0 bases unmatched. Germline V gene lookup returns CDR1 SGHRS and CDR2 YFSETQ. CDR3 DNA: TGCGCCAGCAGCTTGACAGGGGGCACTGAAGCTTTCTTT. It translates to CASSLTGGTEAFF.

This chain joins TRBV11-3 and TRBJ2-3; weak D call: TRBD1 (6 bases). CDR3 length: 15 amino acids. Trimming removed 4 bases at V and 3 bases at J, with 14 bases between. Germline V gene sequence: CDR1 SGHNT, CDR2 YENEEA. DNA of the CDR3: TGTGCCAGCAGCTCCAGACAGGTGGGGACAGATACGCAGTATTTT. It encodes CASSSRQVGTDTQYF.

The J gene is TRBJ2-1, the V gene TRBV11-3; 7 bases match TRBD2. Unmatched junction bases numbered 7, after V lost 0 bases and J lost 5 bases. The CDR3 has 16 residues. Germline V gene sequence: CDR1 SGHNT, CDR2 YENEEA. The CDR3 DNA is TGTGCCAGCAGCTTAGAGTCTCGGAGCGGGGACAATGAGCAGTTCTTC. This translates into CASSLESRSGDNEQFF.

The rearrangement joins TRBV12-3 or TRBV12-4 to TRBJ2-7, with D maybe TRBD1 (5 bases). V shed 3 bases and J shed 4 bases, with 10 bases lying between them. The CDR3 covers 13 residues. The DNA of the CDR3 is TGTGCCAGCAGTTTGGGCAGGGTGTACGAGCAGTACTTC. This sequence encodes CASSLGRVYEQYF.

The chain combines TRBV16 with TRBJ1-6; D is possibly TRBD1 (6 bases). Trimming left V 0 bases short and J 5 bases short, with 8 bases between. The CDR3 has 15 residues. Germline CDR1 KGHSY, CDR2 FQNENV. The CDR3 DNA reads TGTGCCAGCAGCCAATCCCGGACAGATAATTCACCCCTCCACTTT. Encoded protein: CASSQSRTDNSPLHF.